This TCR beta chain was sequenced during a study of T-cell reconstitution after alpha-beta-depleted transplantation in children. Germline loops: CDR1 SGHTA, CDR2 FQGTGA. This CDR3 is built from 19 residues. As concerns this clonotype: One end of the junction does not line up with germline, which may come from a read error.

It was with unique molecular identifiers that the TCRbeta library was prepared. From the PCR reads, TCRdb called clonotypes with MiXCR, one entry per CDR3 protein. The table lists roughly 610,000 distinct CDR3 sequences, roughly a tenth of them singletons, with around 4% in the top ten. The clonotype originates from a human donor who donated a stem cell graft to a child with acute myeloid leukemia. The material was PBMCs from the stem cell graft donor, obtained from the stem cell graft. The genes are TRBV7-3 and TRBJ2-7, with a tentative D call TRBD2 (6 bases). DNA for the CDR3: TGTGCCAGCAGCTTAGTGCCGGGGGACCTCGGGTTAAGGCAAGGTCCCCAGTTATTC. It encodes CASSLVPGDLGLRQGPQLF.